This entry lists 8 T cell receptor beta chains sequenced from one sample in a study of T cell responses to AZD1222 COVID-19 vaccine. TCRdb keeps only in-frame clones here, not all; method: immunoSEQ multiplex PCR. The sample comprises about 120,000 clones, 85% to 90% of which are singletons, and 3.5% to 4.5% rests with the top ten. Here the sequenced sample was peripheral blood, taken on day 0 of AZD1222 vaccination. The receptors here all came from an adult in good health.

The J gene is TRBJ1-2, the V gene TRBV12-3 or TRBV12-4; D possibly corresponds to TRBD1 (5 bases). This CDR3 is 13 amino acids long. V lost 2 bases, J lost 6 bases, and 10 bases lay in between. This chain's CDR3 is CASSLLGVDGYTF. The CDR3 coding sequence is TGTGCCAGCAGTTTATTGGGGGTGGATGGCTACACCTTC.

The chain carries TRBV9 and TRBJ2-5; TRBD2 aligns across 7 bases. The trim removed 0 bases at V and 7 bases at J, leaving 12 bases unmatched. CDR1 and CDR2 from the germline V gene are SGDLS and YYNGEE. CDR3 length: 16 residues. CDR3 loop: CASSVAASGVFLTQYF. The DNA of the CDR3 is TGTGCCAGCAGCGTAGCCGCGAGCGGGGTGTTTCTGACCCAGTACTTC.

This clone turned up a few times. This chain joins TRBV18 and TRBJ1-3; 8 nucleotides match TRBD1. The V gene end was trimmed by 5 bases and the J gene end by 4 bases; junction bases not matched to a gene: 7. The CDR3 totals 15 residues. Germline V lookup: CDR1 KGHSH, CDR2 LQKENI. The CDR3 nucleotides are TGTGCCAGCTCATGGACAGGGTCGAAAGGAAACACCATATATTTT. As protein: CASSWTGSKGNTIYF. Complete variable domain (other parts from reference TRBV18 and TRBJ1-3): NAGVMQNPRHLVRRRGQEARLRCSPMKGHSHVYWYRQLPEEGLKFMVYLQKENIIDESGMPKERFSAEFPKEGPSILRIQQVVRGDSAAYFCASSWTGSKGNTIYFGEGSWLTVV.

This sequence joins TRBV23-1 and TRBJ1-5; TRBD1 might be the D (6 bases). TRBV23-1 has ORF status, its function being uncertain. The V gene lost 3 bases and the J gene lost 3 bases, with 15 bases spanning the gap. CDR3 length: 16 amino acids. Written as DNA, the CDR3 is TGCGCCAGCAGTCACCCCGCAGGGGAGGACAATCAGCCCCAGCATTTT. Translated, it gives CASSHPAGEDNQPQHF.

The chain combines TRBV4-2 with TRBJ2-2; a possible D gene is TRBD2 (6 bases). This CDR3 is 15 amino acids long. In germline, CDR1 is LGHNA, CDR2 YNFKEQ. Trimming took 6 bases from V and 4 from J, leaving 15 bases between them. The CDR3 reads CASSHTETSTGELFF. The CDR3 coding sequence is TGTGCCAGCAGTCACACCGAGACTAGCACCGGGGAGCTGTTTTTT.

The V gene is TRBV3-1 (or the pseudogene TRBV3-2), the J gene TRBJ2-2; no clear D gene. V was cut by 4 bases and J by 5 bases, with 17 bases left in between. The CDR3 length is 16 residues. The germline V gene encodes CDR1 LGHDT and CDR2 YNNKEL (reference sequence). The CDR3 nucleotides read TGTGCCAGCAGCCTTGATAGGGTGTTATGGACCGGGGAGCTGTTTTTT. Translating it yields CASSLDRVLWTGELFF.

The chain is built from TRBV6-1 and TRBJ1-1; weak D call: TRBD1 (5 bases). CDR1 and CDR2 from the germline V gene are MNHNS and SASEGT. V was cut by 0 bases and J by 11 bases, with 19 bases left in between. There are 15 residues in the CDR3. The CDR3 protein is CASSEAFYGPGVAFF. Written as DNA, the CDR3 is TGTGCCAGCAGTGAAGCCTTTTACGGGCCGGGGGTGGCTTTCTTT.

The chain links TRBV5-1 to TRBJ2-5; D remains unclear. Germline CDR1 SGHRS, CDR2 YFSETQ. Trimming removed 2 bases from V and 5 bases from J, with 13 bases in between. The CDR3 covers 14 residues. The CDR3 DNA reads TGCGCCAGCAGCTTTGGTTTTATCCTGGAGACCCAGTACTTC. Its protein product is CASSFGFILETQYF.